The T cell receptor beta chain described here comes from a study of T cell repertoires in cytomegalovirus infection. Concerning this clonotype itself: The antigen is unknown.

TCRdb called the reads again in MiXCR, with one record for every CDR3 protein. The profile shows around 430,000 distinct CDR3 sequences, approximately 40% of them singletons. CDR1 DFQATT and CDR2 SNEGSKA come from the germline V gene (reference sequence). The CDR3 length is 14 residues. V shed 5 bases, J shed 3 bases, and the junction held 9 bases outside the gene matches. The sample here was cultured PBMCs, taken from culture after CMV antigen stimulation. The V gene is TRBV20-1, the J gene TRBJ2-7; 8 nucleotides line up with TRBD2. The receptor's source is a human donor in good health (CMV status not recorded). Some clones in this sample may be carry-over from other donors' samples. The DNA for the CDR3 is TGCAGTGCTGTGGGCGGGGGGAACTTCTACGAGCAGTACTTC. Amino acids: CSAVGGGNFYEQYF.